The next 10 T cell receptor beta chains were all read from a single sample in a study of T-cell memory formation after mild COVID-19. MiXCR was run by TCRdb on the 5' RACE reads, yielding one entry per CDR3 protein. The sample consists of around 300,000 distinct CDR3 sequences, roughly 8.2% of them appearing once. The material sequenced was PBMCs or a T cell subset sorted from them (not recorded which). The source of these receptors is a man younger than 35 who had mild COVID-19 (a few samples of this study predate the infection). Cell type and time point are not known.

This clonotype was counted only a few times. This sequence joins TRBV7-2 and TRBJ2-2; D gene unclear. V shed 1 base and J shed 7 bases, with 7 bases lying between them. Per the germline V gene, CDR1 is SGHTA and CDR2 is FQGNSA. CDR3 length equals 13 residues. The CDR3 DNA sequence: TGTGCCAGCAGCTTAGTTGTGGTCGGGGAGCTGTTTTTT. Translated, it gives CASSLVVVGELFF.

This clonotype was observed a few times. This sequence joins TRBV5-1 and TRBJ2-7, with a tentative D call TRBD2 (5 bases). V shed 3 bases and J shed 2 bases, with 9 bases lying between them. The CDR3 runs to 13 residues. The germline V gene has CDR1 SGHRS and CDR2 YFSETQ. CDR3 loop: CASSSRAAYEQYF. The CDR3 DNA is TGCGCCAGCAGCTCGCGGGCGGCCTACGAGCAGTACTTC. Looking up the rest from reference TRBV5-1 and TRBJ2-7 gives the full variable domain: KAGVTQTPRYLIKTRGQQVTLSCSPISGHRSVSWYQQTPGQGLQFLFEYFSETQRNKGNFPGRFSGRQFSNSRSEMNVSTLELGDSALYLCASSSRAAYEQYFGPGTRLTVT.

This clonotype was seen many times. The CDR3 sequence is CASSQEGTSGYEQYV. CDR3 nucleotide sequence: TGTGCCAGCAGCCAAGAAGGGACTAGCGGCTACGAGCAGTACGTC. The gene calls are TRBV4-2 and TRBJ2-7; TRBD2 agrees at 11 bases. The CDR3 runs to 15 residues. V was clipped by 0 bases and J by 3 bases; unmatched bases: 1. Germline CDR1 is LGHNA and CDR2 is YNFKEQ.

This clonotype was observed a few times. The chain carries TRBV7-3 and TRBJ2-3, with TRBD2 as a possible D gene (5 bases). Trimming shortened V by 2 bases and J by 0 bases, and 9 bases separated the two germline ends. The germline CDR1 and CDR2 sequences are SGHTA and FQGTGA. This CDR3 has 15 residues. The CDR3 sequence is CASSLGLESTDTQYF. The CDR3 nucleotides read TGTGCCAGCAGCTTAGGACTGGAGAGCACAGATACGCAGTATTTT.

This clonotype has ten or more counts. This rearrangement joins TRBV5-4 to TRBJ2-3; 13 positions match TRBD2. The junction had 5 bases not matched to a gene; V was cut back by 4 bases and J by 6 bases. The CDR3 is 15 amino acids. Germline V gene sequence: CDR1 SGHNT, CDR2 YYREEE (reference sequence). The CDR3 DNA is TGTGCCAGCAGCCCCACTAGCGGGGGGGGCGATACGCAGTATTTT. It encodes CASSPTSGGGDTQYF.

This clonotype was seen ten or more times. This chain joins TRBV5-1 and TRBJ2-1; 8 positions match TRBD1. The CDR3 totals 15 residues. The germline CDR1 and CDR2 sequences are SGHRS and YFSETQ. The V gene end was trimmed by 4 bases and the J gene end by 2 bases; junction bases not matched to a gene: 5. As DNA, the CDR3 is TGCGCCAGCAGCCCGGACAGGGTCGCCTACAATGAGCAGTTCTTC. It codes for CASSPDRVAYNEQFF.

The rearrangement links TRBV10-3 to TRBJ1-1; D possibly corresponds to TRBD1 (5 bases). V lost 3 bases to trimming and J lost 4 bases, with 9 bases between them. The CDR3 loop spans 13 amino acids. Germline CDR1 reads ENHRY; CDR2 reads SYGVKD. In DNA, the CDR3 is TGTGCCATCAGTGATGGGGGGAGCACTGAAGCTTTCTTT. Translating gives CAISDGGSTEAFF.

The chain recombines TRBV7-2 with TRBJ1-2; D is perhaps TRBD1 (6 bases). The CDR3 is 15 amino acids. Germline V lookup: CDR1 SGHTA, CDR2 FQGNSA. V was shortened by 1 base and J by 8 bases, with 17 bases between the two germline ends. Here the CDR3 reads CASSLGTGTLWGYTF. The CDR3 region has the DNA TGTGCCAGCAGCTTAGGGACCGGGACACTATGGGGCTACACCTTC.

This clonotype has just a few counts. This chain uses TRBV5-1 with TRBJ2-5, with D possibly matching TRBD2 (6 bases). CDR1 and CDR2 (germline): SGHRS, YFSETQ. V dropped 2 bases and J dropped 4 bases, with 18 bases sitting between them. The CDR3 runs to 16 residues. In DNA form, the CDR3 reads TGCGCCAGCAGCTTTGGTGTGATTGGGGGGAGAGAGACCCAGTACTTC. Encoded protein: CASSFGVIGGRETQYF.

Only a few counts were recorded for this clonotype. J is TRBJ2-3 and V is TRBV27, with TRBD1 matching 7 bases. The J segment lost 2 bases and the V segment lost 6 bases, leaving 2 bases of the junction unmatched. CDR3 size: 13 residues. Germline assignment: CDR1 MNHEY and CDR2 SMNVEV (reference sequence). The CDR3: CASRGQYTDTQYF. The CDR3 coding sequence is TGTGCCAGCAGGGGACAGTACACAGATACGCAGTATTTT.